The 30 T cell receptor beta chains given below trace back to one sample, sequenced in a study of cytomegalovirus exposure and HLA in healthy donors. The PCR contained 60 Vbeta and 13 Jbeta primers. Assay: immunoSEQ multiplex PCR; the TCRdb copy retains only in-frame clones and omits some. This sample carries 120,000 to 150,000 clones, over 60% of them seen once, and the ten largest clones take approximately 13%. Sequencing used PBMCs. The receptors were sampled from a man aged 40-49 years in good health and CMV-seropositive.

V usage is TRBV13 and J usage is TRBJ2-2; a possible D gene is TRBD1 (6 bases). V gave up 5 bases and J gave up 6 bases, with 10 bases separating them. Per germline, CDR1 PRHDT and CDR2 FYEKMQ (reference sequence). The CDR3 loop spans 13 amino acids. The CDR3: CASSPEGAGELFF. CDR3 coding DNA: TGTGCCAGCAGCCCCGAGGGGGCCGGGGAGCTGTTTTTT. The full variable domain, its missing parts supplied by reference TRBV13 and TRBJ2-2, is AAGVIQSPRHLIKEKRETATLKCYPIPRHDTVYWYQQGPGQDPQFLISFYEKMQSDKGSIPDRFSAQQFSDYHSELNMSSLELGDSALYFCASSPEGAGELFFGEGSRLTVL.

The rearrangement uses TRBV6-5 and TRBJ1-5; 9 bases agree with TRBD1. This CDR3 comprises 15 residues. Looked up from germline, CDR1 is MNHEY and CDR2 is SVGAGI. Germline trimming cut 4 bases from V and 6 bases from J; bases unmatched to any gene: 7. The DNA for the CDR3 is TGTGCCAGCAGTTCCACGGGACAGGGCTCTCAGCCCCAGCATTTT. Translated: CASSSTGQGSQPQHF.

This rearrangement joins TRBV28 to TRBJ2-5; a weak D match, TRBD1 (7 bases). The J call is doubtful: the DNA matches TRBJ2-7 better. CDR1 is MDHEN and CDR2 is SYDVKM in the germline V gene. The CDR3 is made up of 17 amino acids. CDR3 region: CASRVYGGGQGVDEQYF. In DNA form, the CDR3 reads TGTGCCAGCAGAGTTTACGGTGGGGGGCAGGGGGTAGACGAGCAGTACTTC.

The gene calls are TRBV4-2 and TRBJ2-5; 7 bases align to TRBD2. V lost 3 bases to trimming and J lost 3 bases; unmatched junction nucleotides: 7. Per germline, CDR1 LGHNA and CDR2 YNFKEQ. The CDR3 is 15 amino acids. The CDR3 protein is CASSQGLLAKETQYF. The CDR3 coding sequence is TGTGCCAGCAGCCAGGGTTTACTAGCGAAAGAGACCCAGTACTTC.

This clone was picked up a small number of times. The rearrangement joins TRBV11-3 to TRBJ2-1, with TRBD1 matching over 8 bases. V gave up 4 bases and J gave up 9 bases; unmatched junction bases: 8. This CDR3 is 14 amino acids long. The V gene's germline CDR1 is SGHNT and CDR2 YENEEA. The DNA of the CDR3 is TGTGCCAGCAGCTCCGGACAGGGAGCCGGTGAGCAGTTCTTC. Its protein product is CASSSGQGAGEQFF. The entire variable domain, with the rest obtained from reference TRBV11-3 and TRBJ2-1, is as follows: EAGVVQSPRYKIIEKKQPVAFWCNPISGHNTLYWYLQNLGQGPELLIRYENEEAVDDSQLPKDRFSAERLKGVDSTLKIQPAELGDSAVYLCASSSGQGAGEQFFGPGTRLTVL.

The genes are TRBV11-1 and TRBJ2-5; TRBD2 agrees at 9 bases. The V gene end was trimmed by 5 bases and the J gene end by 3 bases; junction bases not matched to a gene: 4. CDR1 is SGHAT, CDR2 FQDESV, per germline (reference sequence). The CDR3 spans 14 residues. The chain's CDR3 is CASSGRLAEETQYF. Written as DNA, the CDR3 is TGTGCCAGCAGCGGACGACTAGCGGAAGAGACCCAGTACTTC.

The J gene is TRBJ1-4, the V gene TRBV4-1; D is possibly TRBD1 (6 bases). V lost 4 bases and J lost 8, with 20 bases in between. Germline assignment: CDR1 MGHRA and CDR2 YSYEKL. The CDR3 sequence is 16 residues long. CDR3 coding DNA: TGCGCCAGCAGCCGCTTTTTTAGGGGGATTGGGGAAAAACTGTTTTTT. Its translation: CASSRFFRGIGEKLFF.

This chain links TRBV7-9 with TRBJ2-5, with no clear D. This CDR3 contains 13 residues. Trimming removed 3 bases at V and 5 bases at J, with 10 bases between. Per the germline V gene, CDR1 is SEHNR and CDR2 is FQNEAQ (reference sequence). CDR3: CASSLRNSETQYF. CDR3 coding DNA: TGTGCCAGCAGCTTGAGGAACTCCGAGACCCAGTACTTC.

This chain links TRBV19 with TRBJ2-7, with D possibly being TRBD2 (5 bases). The CDR3 runs 15 residues. Germline lookup yields CDR1 LNHDA and CDR2 SQIVND (reference sequence). Trimming pared 4 bases from V and 3 bases from J, leaving 16 bases between. The CDR3 DNA is TGTGCCAGTAGTAGGAGGAGGCTACCAAACTACGAGCAGTACTTC. Its translation is CASSRRRLPNYEQYF.

The chain recombines TRBV5-1 with TRBJ2-1; TRBD2 aligns across 10 bases. CDR3 length: 14 residues. The trim removed 4 bases at V and 13 bases at J, leaving 11 bases unmatched. Germline loops: CDR1 SGHRS, CDR2 YFSETQ. The CDR3 sequence: CASSPGTSEEQQFF. DNA for the CDR3: TGCGCCAGCAGCCCGGGGACTAGCGAGGAACAACAGTTCTTC.

This clone came up a few times. The V gene is TRBV11-3, the J gene TRBJ2-3; TRBD2 agrees at 13 bases. In germline, CDR1 is SGHNT, CDR2 YENEEA. The length of the CDR3 is 16 residues. The J segment lost 4 bases and the V segment lost 4 bases, leaving 5 bases of the junction unmatched. The CDR3 DNA is TGTGCCAGCAGCTCCGGACTAGCGGGGGACTCAGATACGCAGTATTTT. Protein: CASSSGLAGDSDTQYF. The full variable domain, its missing parts supplied by reference TRBV11-3 and TRBJ2-3, is EAGVVQSPRYKIIEKKQPVAFWCNPISGHNTLYWYLQNLGQGPELLIRYENEEAVDDSQLPKDRFSAERLKGVDSTLKIQPAELGDSAVYLCASSSGLAGDSDTQYFGPGTRLTVL.

V usage is TRBV4-1 and J usage is TRBJ1-2, with D possibly TRBD1 on 5 matching bases. Germline lookup yields CDR1 MGHRA and CDR2 YSYEKL. V lost 4 bases and J lost 6, with 18 bases in between. CDR3 length equals 15 residues. CDR3 sequence (DNA): TGCGCCAGCAGCCCCCGGGGGGGAGCTATCGATGGCTACACCTTC. Translated, it gives CASSPRGGAIDGYTF.

The CDR3 DNA is TGTGCCATCACGGACAGGGGTATCTCTGGGGCCAACGTCCTGACTTTC. This codes for CAITDRGISGANVLTF. This chain uses TRBV10-3 with TRBJ2-6; 9 nucleotides line up with TRBD1. Per germline, CDR1 ENHRY and CDR2 SYGVKD. The CDR3 has 16 amino acids. After removal of 7 bases from V and 0 bases from J, the junction contained 4 bases not matched to a gene.

The chain joins TRBV6-5 to TRBJ1-1, with a possible D match to TRBD1 (6 bases). CDR3 length equals 14 residues. The V gene's germline CDR1 is MNHEY and CDR2 SVGAGI. V lost 7 bases to trimming and J lost 1 base, with 13 bases between them. CDR3 in DNA: TGTGCCAGCACCTGGGGACACCCGAACACTGAAGCTTTCTTT. The encoded protein is CASTWGHPNTEAFF.

This chain links TRBV27 with TRBJ1-3, with 8 bases that match TRBD1. This CDR3 has 14 amino acids. Looked up from germline, CDR1 is MNHEY and CDR2 is SMNVEV (reference sequence). J gave up 8 bases and V 5 bases, and 8 bases lay outside the gene matches. CDR3 coding DNA: TGTGCCAGCAGTCCCGGGACAGGTCGGGACACCATATATTTT. Translation: CASSPGTGRDTIYF.

The chain links TRBV7-9 to TRBJ2-5; D perhaps matches TRBD2 (5 bases). V was clipped by 5 bases and J by 5 bases, with 15 bases between them. The CDR3 runs to 14 residues. Per the germline V gene, CDR1 is SEHNR and CDR2 is FQNEAQ (reference sequence). The CDR3 coding sequence is TGTGCCAGCAGCAAATACGAGGGAGAGGAGACCCAGTACTTC. This codes for CASSKYEGEETQYF.

The chain couples TRBV9 to TRBJ2-1; D is unresolved. CDR3 length: 12 amino acids. Germline CDR1 and CDR2: SGDLS and YYNGEE. V lost 0 bases and J 8 bases, leaving 6 bases between the germline ends. This chain's CDR3 is CASSVESYEQFF. The CDR3 nucleotides are TGTGCCAGCAGCGTAGAGAGCTATGAGCAGTTCTTC.

This clone occurred a few times. The chain joins TRBV21-1 to TRBJ1-6; whether TRBD1, the table's D call, matches the DNA was not checked. TRBV21-1 is a known pseudogene. The CDR3 is 16 residues long. The CDR3 loop is CASSKVQGGHNSPLHF. CDR3 coding DNA: TGTGCCAGCAGCAAAGTTCAGGGGGGACACAATTCACCCCTCCACTTT.

The chain combines TRBV28 with TRBJ2-7; no reliable D call. Germline loops: CDR1 MDHEN, CDR2 SYDVKM. With 11 bases removed from V and 3 bases from J, the gap between germline ends came to 20 bases. The CDR3 runs to 14 residues. For the CDR3, the DNA is TGTGCCGGCACCCCCGGTGGTCCCGTCTACGAGCAGTACTTC. Translating it yields CAGTPGGPVYEQYF.

The gene calls are TRBV7-9 and TRBJ2-1; 7 positions match TRBD2. This CDR3 region has 15 residues. Trimming at V came to 5 bases and at J to 7 bases, leaving 11 bases not matched to a gene. From germline, CDR1 is SEHNR and CDR2 FQNEAQ (reference sequence). CDR3 in amino acids: CASSPGTTAVNEQFF. The DNA for the CDR3 is TGTGCCAGCAGCCCCGGGACTACCGCCGTGAATGAGCAGTTCTTC.

The genes are TRBV10-3 and TRBJ1-2; maybe TRBD1 (5 bases). The CDR3 loop spans 14 amino acids. CDR1 is ENHRY and CDR2 is SYGVKD in the germline V gene. Trimming removed 3 bases from V and 7 bases from J, with 15 bases in between. CDR3 in DNA: TGTGCCATCAGTGACCCTAAGACAGTCTTTGGCTACACCTTC. This sequence encodes CAISDPKTVFGYTF.

Only a few counts were recorded for this clone. The chain links TRBV11-2 to TRBJ2-5, with D possibly TRBD2 on 5 matching bases. Trimming took 0 bases from V and 9 from J, leaving 8 bases between them. CDR1 is SGHAT and CDR2 is FQNNGV in the germline V gene. The CDR3 length is 12 residues. The CDR3 DNA follows: TGTGCCAGCAGCTTAGATACGGGGTCCCAGTACTTC. The encoded protein is CASSLDTGSQYF.

This chain joins TRBV7-9 and TRBJ2-5; D is uncertain. The J call may be faulty, since TRBJ2-7 better matches the DNA end. The CDR3 sequence is 12 residues long. Germline values: CDR1 SEHNR, CDR2 FQNEAQ (reference sequence). The CDR3 nucleotides are TGTGCCAGCAGCTTTGCTCCCTACGAGCAGTACTTC. Its translation: CASSFAPYEQYF.

This rearrangement joins TRBV6-5 to TRBJ2-7, with D unclear. V was pared by 8 bases and J by 6 bases, with 17 bases between. CDR1 and CDR2 from the germline V gene are MNHEY and SVGAGI. The length of the CDR3 is 13 residues. CDR3 loop: CASLTPGSGEQYF. The CDR3 DNA reads as TGTGCCAGCCTCACCCCCGGTTCAGGCGAGCAGTACTTC.

The chain links TRBV10-2 to TRBJ2-7; TRBD2 matches at 7 bases. The CDR3 is made up of 12 amino acids. Germline assignment: CDR1 WSHSY and CDR2 SAAADI. V gave up 10 bases and J gave up 1 base; unmatched junction bases: 4. The CDR3 loop reads CATLAESYEQYF. The CDR3 DNA follows: TGCGCCACCCTAGCGGAATCCTACGAGCAGTACTTC.

The CDR3 DNA sequence: TGTGCCAGCAGCTACTTCCAGGGGTTAGGCTACAATGAGCAGTTCTTC. Encoded protein: CASSYFQGLGYNEQFF. The chain couples TRBV5-6 to TRBJ2-1; weak D call: TRBD1 (6 bases). From germline, CDR1 is SGHDT and CDR2 YYEEEE. Deletions cut 3 bases from V and 3 bases from J, with 16 bases between. This CDR3 region has 16 residues. Drawing the rest from reference TRBV5-6 and TRBJ2-1, the complete variable domain is DAGVTQSPTHLIKTRGQQVTLRCSPKSGHDTVSWYQQALGQGPQFIFQYYEEEERQRGNFPDRFSGHQFPNYSSELNVNALLLGDSALYLCASSYFQGLGYNEQFFGPGTRLTVL.

This clone appeared a single time. The CDR3, as DNA: TGTGCCAGCAGCTCAACAGGGCAGGGCCAAGAGACCCAGTACTTC. As protein: CASSSTGQGQETQYF. The V and J genes are TRBV5-6 and TRBJ2-5, with TRBD1 as a possible D gene (6 bases). Germline-derived CDR1 and CDR2 are SGHDT and YYEEEE. The CDR3 totals 15 residues. The germline V and J ends were trimmed by 3 bases and 1 base, with 13 bases remaining between them.

This chain uses TRBV6-1 with TRBJ2-7; 10 nucleotides line up with TRBD1. With 4 bases clipped from V and 3 bases from J, the junction kept 15 bases outside the gene matches. The CDR3 has 18 residues. CDR1 is MNHNS, CDR2 SASEGT, per germline. Here the CDR3 reads CASSGTGGTGKSSYEQYF. Here the CDR3 DNA reads TGTGCCAGCAGTGGGACAGGGGGTACGGGTAAATCTAGCTACGAGCAGTACTTC.

In DNA, the CDR3 is TGTGCCAGCAGGTCCCGGGACAGGCCCGAGCAGTACTTC. It encodes CASRSRDRPEQYF. V gene TRBV7-2 combines with J gene TRBJ2-7; TRBD1 aligns across 8 bases. Germline V CDR1 and CDR2: SGHTA, FQGNSA. Losses at the gene ends were 6 bases for V and 6 bases for J; bases not matched to a gene: 7. CDR3 length equals 13 residues.

This clone was recorded a few times. The J gene is TRBJ2-3, the V gene TRBV13; tentatively, D is TRBD2 (5 bases). Trimming stripped 1 base from V and 2 bases from J, with 7 bases between. The germline CDR1 and CDR2 sequences are PRHDT and FYEKMQ (reference sequence). The CDR3 length is 14 residues. This CDR3 reads CASSLAGNTDTQYF. The CDR3, as DNA: TGTGCCAGCAGCTTAGCGGGGAACACAGATACGCAGTATTTT.